This T cell receptor beta chain was profiled in a study of T-cell reconstitution after alpha-beta-depleted transplantation in children. The V segment lost 5 bases and the J segment 4 bases; nucleotides outside the gene matches: 14. In germline, CDR1 is DFQATT, CDR2 SNEGSKA (reference sequence). This CDR3 has 17 residues. Preparing the TCRbeta library involved the use of unique molecular identifiers. TCRdb analysed the PCR reads with MiXCR anew, one entry per CDR3 protein. The sample carries over 550,000 distinct CDR3 sequences, about 10% recorded once. The chain carries TRBV20-1 and TRBJ1-1; TRBD1 matches at 12 bases. The specimen comprised PBMCs from the stem cell graft donor, sampled from the stem cell graft. The sequence was obtained from a human donor who donated a stem cell graft to a child with acute myeloid leukemia. CDR3 bases: TGCAGTGCTGATTCCCGAGCCGGGACAGGGGGCCGCACTGAAGCTTTCTTT. Amino acid sequence: CSADSRAGTGGRTEAFF.